The present T cell receptor beta chain was sequenced within a study of cytomegalovirus exposure and HLA in healthy donors. Germline CDR1 is SGHTA and CDR2 is FQGNSA. The CDR3 runs to 14 residues. Trimming pared 5 bases from V and 7 bases from J, leaving 18 bases between. Concerning this clone: What it binds is not known.

The PCR used 60 Vbeta and 13 Jbeta primers. Assay used: immunoSEQ multiplex PCR; TCRdb lists only in-frame clones, some missing. The profile covers about 89,000 clones, with over 60% appearing a single time and 3.7% taken by the ten largest. The donors (healthy individuals) were bone marrow donors. Donors were nominally healthy when sampled, though unrecorded immune exposures were likely. Study results and limitations: Cytomegalovirus status was reportedly diagnosed by the classifier with high specificity and sensitivity. CMV serostatus stood as the only immune exposure information on hand.

This TCR derives from a man younger than 40 in good health and CMV-seronegative. Sequencing was done on a sample of PBMCs. V and J are TRBV7-2 and TRBJ2-7, with D possibly matching TRBD1 (6 bases). CDR3 DNA sequence: TGTGCCAGCAGCCTGATAGGGGGTGCTGGGGAGCAGTACTTC. Its translation is CASSLIGGAGEQYF.